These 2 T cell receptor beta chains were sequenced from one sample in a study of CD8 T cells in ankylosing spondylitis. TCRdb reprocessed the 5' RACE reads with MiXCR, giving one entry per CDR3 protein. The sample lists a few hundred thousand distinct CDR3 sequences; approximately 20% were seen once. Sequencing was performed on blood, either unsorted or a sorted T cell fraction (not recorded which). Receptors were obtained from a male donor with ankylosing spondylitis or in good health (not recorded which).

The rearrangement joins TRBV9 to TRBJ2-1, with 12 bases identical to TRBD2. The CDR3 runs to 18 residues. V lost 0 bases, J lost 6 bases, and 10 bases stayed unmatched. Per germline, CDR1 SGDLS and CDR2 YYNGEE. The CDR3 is CASSVAPSGRAVINEQFF. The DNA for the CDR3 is TGTGCCAGCAGCGTAGCTCCTAGCGGGAGGGCGGTGATCAATGAGCAGTTCTTC.

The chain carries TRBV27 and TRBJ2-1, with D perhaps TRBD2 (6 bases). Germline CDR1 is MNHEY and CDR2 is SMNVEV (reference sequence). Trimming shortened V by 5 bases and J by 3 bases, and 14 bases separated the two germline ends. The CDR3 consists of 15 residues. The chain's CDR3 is CASSDESGYYNEQFF. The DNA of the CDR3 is TGTGCCAGCAGTGACGAGAGCGGGTACTACAATGAGCAGTTCTTC.